This T cell receptor beta chain comes out of a study of control samples from healthy donors and cancer patients (dated by TCRdb to 2020 to 2021). The table lists this clone with a few counts. The antigen this receptor binds is unknown. There are no base qualities to consult, and no much larger clone falls within one base. The method behind the library was the immunoSEQ multiplex PCR assay. TCRdb carries this immuneACCESS record with in-frame sequences only. Its versions omit some clonotypes, under half of them owing to an unresolved V gene in the studies checked, with the rest unexplained. The sample contains tens of thousands of clones, roughly 87% of them found a single time. Around 3.8% of the sample rests with the top ten. For this chain, trimming is 1 base at the V end and 7 bases at the J end, and the number of junction bases without a gene match is 15. In the germline V gene, CDR1 corresponds to SQVTM and CDR2 to ANQGSEA. Measured from the cysteine to the phenylalanine, the CDR3 is 18 residues long. Only the CDR3 region is kept as DNA, spanning 54 bases read in frame from base 1.

The chain links TRBV29-1 with TRBJ2-1, with 11 bases in between that match TRBD2. The TCR originated in a woman in her forties or fifties in good health. Sequenced sample: blood. The DNA sequence reads TGCAGCGTTGAAGGTCTAGCGGGAGGAGTTGGCTCTTTTAATGAGCAGTTCTTC. This translates into CSVEGLAGGVGSFNEQFF.